This T cell receptor (beta chain) was identified during a study of T-cell reconstitution after alpha-beta-depleted transplantation in children. This clonotype has only a few counts. The CDR3 has 15 amino acids. V dropped 0 bases and J dropped 5 bases, with 11 bases sitting between them. CDR1 and CDR2 from the germline V gene are LGHNA and YSLEER. Researchers prepared the TCRbeta library using unique molecular identifiers, the study reports. TCRdb re-derived calls from the PCR reads in MiXCR, one entry per CDR3 protein. The sample yields 490,000 or so distinct CDR3 sequences, 12% seen once. This chain joins TRBV4-3 and TRBJ1-5, with no clear D. Sequencing was performed on PBMCs from the stem cell graft donor, taken from the stem cell graft. This TCR came from a human donor who donated a stem cell graft to a child with combined immunodeficiency. The CDR3 nucleotides read TGCGCCAGCAGCCAAGATCTCTGGGGAGATCAGCCCCAGCATTTT. It specifies CASSQDLWGDQPQHF.